The 26 T cell receptor beta chains below were found in one sample sequenced in a study of cytomegalovirus exposure and HLA in healthy donors. The PCR used 60 Vbeta and 13 Jbeta primers. Method: immunoSEQ multiplex PCR; TCRdb's copy keeps in-frame clones and lacks some. This table has 100,000 to 120,000 clones, over 60% appearing once. What was sequenced was PBMCs. These receptors all come from a woman aged 55-69 years in good health and CMV-seropositive.

The chain links TRBV11-2 to TRBJ2-2; D ambiguous. Germline assignment: CDR1 SGHAT and CDR2 FQNNGV. The CDR3 is 16 amino acids. V was shortened by 1 base and J by 0 bases, with 9 bases between the two germline ends. The CDR3 DNA sequence: TGTGCCAGCAGCTTAGCTCCGCGGTCGAACACCGGGGAGCTGTTTTTT. Its translation: CASSLAPRSNTGELFF.

The chain has TRBV2 and TRBJ2-7, with D uncertain. CDR3 length equals 11 residues. The germline CDR1 and CDR2 sequences are SNHLY and FYNNEI. V gave up 4 bases and J gave up 4 bases, with 5 bases separating them. This chain's CDR3 is CASSVLYEQYF. Written as DNA, the CDR3 is TGTGCCAGCAGTGTTCTTTACGAGCAGTACTTC.

This chain joins TRBV28 and TRBJ2-2; D is ambiguous. CDR3 length: 18 residues. V shed 3 bases and J shed 7 bases, with 24 bases lying between them. Germline V gives CDR1 MDHEN, CDR2 SYDVKM. The CDR3: CASSLWPGMELHDGELFF. For the CDR3, the DNA is TGTGCCAGCAGTTTGTGGCCGGGTATGGAGCTTCATGACGGGGAGCTGTTTTTT.

The chain links TRBV7-9 to TRBJ1-5; 7 bases match TRBD1. The CDR3 is 15 amino acids. Unmatched junction bases numbered 7, after V lost 5 bases and J lost 3 bases. The germline V gene has CDR1 SEHNR and CDR2 FQNEAQ (reference sequence). This CDR3 is CASSLLTGDNQPQHF. In DNA form, the CDR3 reads TGTGCCAGCAGCCTCCTCACAGGGGACAATCAGCCCCAGCATTTT.

The chain couples TRBV4-2 to TRBJ2-1, with 11 bases aligning to TRBD2. The CDR3 covers 19 residues. Looked up from germline, CDR1 is LGHNA and CDR2 is YNFKEQ. V was pared by 1 base and J by 6 bases, with 14 bases of the junction left unmatched. CDR3 DNA sequence: TGTGCCAGCAGCCAAGTGGGACTAGCGGAGGCCCTCCGGAGCAATGAGCAGTTCTTC. Its translation: CASSQVGLAEALRSNEQFF.

This sequence joins TRBV7-9 and TRBJ2-7; 9 bases map to TRBD1. The V segment lost 6 bases and the J segment 6 bases; nucleotides outside the gene matches: 6. This CDR3 has 13 amino acids. Germline values: CDR1 SEHNR, CDR2 FQNEAQ (reference sequence). The CDR3 loop reads CASRRDRAGEQYF. The CDR3, as DNA: TGTGCCAGCAGAAGGGACAGGGCGGGCGAGCAGTACTTC.

The chain uses TRBV28 and TRBJ2-7; D is perhaps TRBD1 (6 bases). The V end lost 7 bases, the J end lost 2 bases, and 9 bases lay between the germline ends. Germline values: CDR1 MDHEN, CDR2 SYDVKM. The length of the CDR3 is 12 residues. The CDR3 DNA reads TGTGCCAGCAACGGACAGACCTACGAGCAGTACTTC. It is translated as CASNGQTYEQYF.

This clone was counted only a few times. This chain links TRBV13 with TRBJ1-1, with no clear D. Trimming pared 4 bases from V and 8 bases from J, leaving 14 bases between. CDR1 and CDR2 (germline): PRHDT, FYEKMQ (reference sequence). This CDR3 is 13 amino acids long. The CDR3 is CASSSRLVGEAFF. The CDR3 DNA reads TGTGCCAGCAGCTCCAGACTGGTCGGAGAAGCTTTCTTT.

Written as DNA, the CDR3 is TGCGCCAGCAGCAAATTAGCGGGAGAGGAGACCCAGTACTTC. Translated: CASSKLAGEETQYF. The V gene is TRBV5-1, the J gene TRBJ2-5, with 9 positions matching TRBD2. Per the germline V gene, CDR1 is SGHRS and CDR2 is YFSETQ. The CDR3 has 14 residues. Unmatched junction bases numbered 6, after V lost 4 bases and J lost 5 bases.

The chain joins TRBV10-3 to TRBJ1-1; D uncertain. Trimming removed 6 bases at V and 1 base at J, with 21 bases between. From germline, CDR1 is ENHRY and CDR2 SYGVKD. The length of the CDR3 is 17 residues. CDR3 in amino acids: CAISPGLGLGRNTEAFF. CDR3 nucleotides: TGTGCCATCAGCCCTGGTTTAGGTTTGGGGAGGAACACTGAAGCTTTCTTT.

This chain links TRBV5-1 with TRBJ1-2, with D uncertain. Deletions cut 5 bases from V and 5 bases from J, with 16 bases between. CDR1 and CDR2 (germline): SGHRS, YFSETQ. CDR3 length: 14 amino acids. The CDR3 DNA reads as TGCGCCAGCAGAGAACGAGGTACTTCTTATGGCTACACCTTC. Translated, it gives CASRERGTSYGYTF.

The chain uses TRBV7-9 and TRBJ1-4; the match to TRBD1 covers 8 bases. The trim removed 6 bases at V and 14 bases at J, leaving 11 bases unmatched. From germline, CDR1 is SEHNR and CDR2 FQNEAQ (reference sequence). CDR3 size: 13 residues. CDR3 residues: CASSWDRSGKLFF. DNA of the CDR3: TGTGCCAGCAGTTGGGACAGGTCGGGGAAGCTGTTTTTT.

The rearrangement links TRBV18 to TRBJ2-1; the D is unclear. V lost 3 bases, J lost 0 bases, and 6 bases lay in between. The CDR3 loop spans 14 amino acids. Germline CDR1 is KGHSH and CDR2 is LQKENI. CDR3 sequence reads: CASSPSHSYNEQFF. The DNA for the CDR3 is TGTGCCAGCTCACCTAGCCACTCCTACAATGAGCAGTTCTTC. The full variable domain, completed using reference TRBV18 and TRBJ2-1, is NAGVMQNPRHLVRRRGQEARLRCSPMKGHSHVYWYRQLPEEGLKFMVYLQKENIIDESGMPKERFSAEFPKEGPSILRIQQVVRGDSAAYFCASSPSHSYNEQFFGPGTRLTVL.

The CDR3: CASSFGRGGDTQYF. The CDR3 DNA sequence: TGTGCCAGCAGCTTTGGAAGGGGGGGGGATACGCAGTATTTT. This rearrangement joins TRBV5-6 to TRBJ2-3, with D possibly TRBD2 on 7 matching bases. Germline lookup yields CDR1 SGHDT and CDR2 YYEEEE. Deletions cut 2 bases from V and 6 bases from J, with 13 bases between. CDR3 length: 14 amino acids.

The rearrangement joins TRBV4-2 to TRBJ2-3, with TRBD1 matching 7 bases. The V and J ends lost 1 base and 4 bases, in that order; junction bases with no gene match: 5. CDR1 LGHNA and CDR2 YNFKEQ come from the germline V gene. This CDR3 is built from 15 residues. CDR3 coding DNA: TGTGCCAGCAGCCAAGGAGGGGGCCGTGCAGATACGCAGTATTTT. Translation gives CASSQGGGRADTQYF.

The gene calls are TRBV14 and TRBJ1-1, with D possibly being TRBD1 (5 bases). V was clipped by 4 bases and J by 0 bases, with 27 bases between them. The CDR3 totals 20 residues. Germline V gene sequence: CDR1 SGHDN, CDR2 FVKESK. Written as DNA, the CDR3 is TGTGCCAGCAGCCTAAGATCGGGGGACCTCGGGCGAGGGATGAACACTGAAGCTTTCTTT. Encoded protein: CASSLRSGDLGRGMNTEAFF.

The chain couples TRBV28 to TRBJ1-2; D is perhaps TRBD1 (5 bases). The germline V and J ends were trimmed by 5 bases and 7 bases, with 14 bases remaining between them. Germline lookup yields CDR1 MDHEN and CDR2 SYDVKM. The CDR3 has 13 residues. CDR3: CASSTGGWGGYTF. DNA for the CDR3: TGTGCCAGCAGTACGGGGGGGTGGGGTGGCTACACCTTC.

V is TRBV7-9 and J is TRBJ1-1; tentative D call: TRBD1 (5 bases). Germline lookup yields CDR1 SEHNR and CDR2 FQNEAQ (reference sequence). The CDR3 contains 15 residues. The V gene lost 0 bases and the J gene lost 2 bases, with 10 bases spanning the gap. The DNA for the CDR3 is TGTGCCAGCAGCTTAGCCTCCGGGGGAAACACTGAAGCTTTCTTT. Amino acid sequence: CASSLASGGNTEAFF.

The chain uses TRBV6-4 and TRBJ2-5; 7 bases line up with TRBD1. Per the germline V gene, CDR1 is MRHNA and CDR2 is SNTAGT. The CDR3 is 15 residues long. Trimming took 4 bases from V and 5 from J; bases not matched to a gene: 10. CDR3 sequence: CASSVTGNPGETQYF. The DNA for the CDR3 is TGTGCCAGCAGTGTGACAGGGAACCCGGGGGAGACCCAGTACTTC.

For this clone: Relative to the germline gene, one junction end is altered; a read error may explain this. This sample includes further DNA sequences coding for the same CDR3. The DNA of the CDR3 is TGTGCTAGCAGCTTGAGAGCGGGAGTGGGAGATACGCAGTATTTT. Translated, it gives CASSLRAGVGDTQYF. V gene TRBV7-7 combines with J gene TRBJ2-3; 8 nucleotides agree with TRBD2. Germline V CDR1 and CDR2: SSHAT, FNYEAQ (reference sequence). This CDR3 region has 15 residues.

The chain is built from TRBV6-1 and TRBJ2-1; D call uncertain. V was trimmed by 4 bases and J by 6 bases, leaving 16 bases between them. The germline gives CDR1 MNHNS, CDR2 SASEGT. This CDR3 comprises 15 residues. This chain's CDR3 is CASSAGMSLFNEQFF. The CDR3, as DNA: TGTGCCAGCAGTGCTGGCATGTCTTTGTTCAATGAGCAGTTCTTC.

V usage is TRBV19 and J usage is TRBJ2-7; maybe TRBD2 (6 bases). Germline V gives CDR1 LNHDA, CDR2 SQIVND (reference sequence). This CDR3 region has 16 residues. Trimming cost V 7 bases and J 0 bases, with 19 bases left between them. The CDR3 DNA reads TGTGCCAGTACCGCTTCCCACGGGGAGGCCTCCTACGAGCAGTACTTC. This codes for CASTASHGEASYEQYF.

About this clone: One end of the junction fails to match germline, which may point to a read error. The V and J genes are TRBV7-9 and TRBJ1-2; 7 bases are a match to TRBD1. The germline CDR1 and CDR2 sequences are SEHNR and FQNEAQ (reference sequence). CDR3 length: 12 amino acids. The CDR3 protein is CASSRGGDGYAF. The CDR3 DNA follows: TGTGCCAGCAGCCGAGGGGGCGATGGCTACGCCTTC. Supplemented by reference TRBV7-9 and TRBJ1-2, the full variable domain reads DTGVSQNPRHKITKRGQNVTFRCDPISEHNRLYWYRQTLGQGPEFLTYFQNEAQLEKSRLLSDRFSAERPKGSFSTLEIQRTEQGDSAMYLCASSRGGDGYAFGSGTRLTVV.

The chain has TRBV7-3 and TRBJ2-3, with a tentative D call TRBD2 (6 bases). CDR3 length: 13 residues. CDR1 and CDR2 from the germline V gene are SGHTA and FQGTGA. V lost 5 bases, J lost 6 bases, and 12 bases lay in between. The CDR3 region has the DNA TGTGCCAGCAGCCCCCTCCGGGGGGATACGCAGTATTTT. It encodes CASSPLRGDTQYF.

The rearrangement links TRBV9 to TRBJ2-3; 7 bases are shared with TRBD2. Germline assignment: CDR1 SGDLS and CDR2 YYNGEE. With V trimmed by 2 bases and J by 3 bases, 3 bases remained unmatched. This CDR3 spans 14 amino acids. The CDR3 DNA reads as TGTGCCAGCAGCGTCTGGGGGGGGACAGATACGCAGTATTTT. It codes for CASSVWGGTDTQYF.

CDR3 sequence (DNA): TGCGCCAGCAGCTTGGCCCAGGGGAGGGGCCTGGGCTTCTACGAGCAGTACTTC. Residues: CASSLAQGRGLGFYEQYF. The rearrangement uses TRBV5-1 and TRBJ2-7; tentatively, D is TRBD2 (7 bases). Trimming left V 0 bases short and J 3 bases short, with 22 bases between. The CDR3 is made up of 18 amino acids. Germline CDR1 is SGHRS and CDR2 is YFSETQ.